One sample yielded the 20 T cell receptor beta chains listed below, sequenced in a study of T-cell reconstitution after alpha-beta-depleted transplantation in children. Library preparation (for TCRbeta) was performed with unique molecular identifiers. TCRdb re-analysed the PCR reads in MiXCR, keeping a single row per CDR3 protein. Among more than 500,000 distinct CDR3 sequences listed, about an eighth were seen once. The specimen comprised PBMCs, mostly from graft donor cells, sampled 180 days after TCRalphabeta/CD19-depleted stem cell transplant. These receptors were obtained from a female patient aged 2-15 years who had a stem cell transplant for aplastic anemia, so the T cells may come from the graft donor.

The table lists this clonotype with a few counts. The rearrangement uses TRBV4-3 and TRBJ1-2; 8 bases are shared with TRBD1. Germline V gene data show CDR1 as LGHNA and CDR2 as YSLEER. The junction had 18 bases not matched to a gene; V was cut back by 0 bases and J by 6 bases. The CDR3 has 19 amino acids. The CDR3 nucleotides are TGCGCCAGCAGCCAAGATAGTACGGTCGGCAGGGGGCCTCTTGATGGCTACACCTTC. This codes for CASSQDSTVGRGPLDGYTF.

The chain couples TRBV18 to TRBJ1-2; TRBD1 aligns across 9 bases. J lost 7 bases, V lost 1 base, and 7 bases had no gene match. This CDR3 comprises 15 residues. The V gene's germline CDR1 is KGHSH and CDR2 LQKENI. The CDR3 nucleotides are TGTGCCAGCTCACCACTTGGACAGGGGCGGTCTGGCTACACCTTC. Its translation is CASSPLGQGRSGYTF.

This clonotype came up a few times. Here the CDR3 reads CASSFPGTGGREQFF. In DNA, the CDR3 is TGTGCCAGCAGTTTCCCAGGGACAGGGGGCCGGGAGCAGTTCTTC. The chain has TRBV27 and TRBJ2-1, with 12 bases lining up with TRBD1. V lost 3 bases and J lost 10; bases outside the gene matches: 7. Germline V gene lookup returns CDR1 MNHEY and CDR2 SMNVEV (reference sequence). The CDR3 has 15 residues.

This chain uses TRBV7-9 with TRBJ2-5; the D call may be TRBD1 or TRBD2 (5 bases each). V lost 2 bases and J lost 6, with 13 bases in between. The CDR3 totals 14 residues. The germline gives CDR1 SEHNR, CDR2 FQNEAQ (reference sequence). The CDR3 DNA follows: TGTGCCAGCAGCTTACTCTGGGGGACGAAGACCCAGTACTTC. Its protein product is CASSLLWGTKTQYF.

J is TRBJ2-7 and V is TRBV7-9; 7 nucleotides align to TRBD2. The V and J ends lost 1 base and 5 bases, in that order; junction bases with no gene match: 5. In germline, CDR1 is SEHNR, CDR2 FQNEAQ (reference sequence). The CDR3 totals 14 residues. CDR3 in amino acids: CASSLDGGRNEQYF. The CDR3 DNA sequence: TGTGCCAGCAGCTTAGATGGCGGGAGAAACGAGCAGTACTTC. Full variable domain (outside the CDR3, taken from reference TRBV7-9 and TRBJ2-7): DTGVSQNPRHKITKRGQNVTFRCDPISEHNRLYWYRQTLGQGPEFLTYFQNEAQLEKSRLLSDRFSAERPKGSFSTLEIQRTEQGDSAMYLCASSLDGGRNEQYFGPGTRLTVT.

The chain couples TRBV2 to TRBJ2-1; 8 bases fit TRBD1. V gave up 6 bases and J gave up 0 bases; unmatched junction bases: 7. The CDR3 runs to 16 residues. Germline CDR1 is SNHLY and CDR2 is FYNNEI. The CDR3 loop reads CASSDRGDYSYNEQFF. CDR3 in DNA: TGTGCCAGCAGCGACAGGGGCGACTACTCCTACAATGAGCAGTTCTTC.

For this clonotype: An end of the junction differs from the germline gene, which may be a read error. The V call is TRBV29-1, the J call TRBJ2-1, with 11 bases lining up with TRBD2. This CDR3 spans 14 amino acids. Per the germline V gene, CDR1 is SQVTM and CDR2 is ANQGSEA. CDR3 sequence reads: CSVVSTGTSGAFVF. CDR3 sequence (DNA): TGCAGCGTTGTCTCAACCGGGACTAGCGGCGCCTTCGTCTTC.

This clonotype was seen only a few times. V and J are TRBV6-1 and TRBJ1-1; D is perhaps TRBD1 (5 bases). CDR1 MNHNS and CDR2 SASEGT come from the germline V gene. The CDR3 is made up of 14 amino acids. V was trimmed by 6 bases and J by 4 bases, leaving 15 bases between them. The CDR3 coding sequence is TGTGCCAGCAGCTCGGTCGGGGGGGGCACTGAAGCTTTCTTT. Translating it yields CASSSVGGGTEAFF.

This clonotype has at least ten counts. The chain employs TRBV28 and TRBJ1-3; perhaps TRBD1 as D (5 bases). CDR3 size: 15 residues. Germline CDR1 and CDR2: MDHEN and SYDVKM. V was pared by 3 bases and J by 0 bases, with 9 bases between. CDR3 region: CASSFPRVSGNTIYF. DNA of the CDR3: TGTGCCAGCAGTTTCCCCAGGGTCTCTGGAAACACCATATATTTT.

The gene calls are TRBV6-5 and TRBJ1-3; D remains ambiguous. The V and J ends lost 2 bases and 6 bases respectively, with 11 bases between them. Looked up from germline, CDR1 is MNHEY and CDR2 is SVGAGI. The CDR3 totals 14 residues. The CDR3 DNA reads TGTGCCAGCAGTTACAGGCCAGAATCAAACACCATATATTTT. Encoded protein: CASSYRPESNTIYF.

This clonotype has ten or more counts. The chain uses TRBV7-6 and TRBJ2-3; 8 bases fit TRBD2. V dropped 6 bases and J dropped 6; count of bases not matched to a gene: 11. The length of the CDR3 is 15 residues. CDR1 and CDR2 (germline): SGHVS, FNYEAQ. In DNA form, the CDR3 reads TGTGCCAGCAGTTCTCGAGCGGGAGAGGGGGATACGCAGTATTTT. It encodes CASSSRAGEGDTQYF. Full variable domain (remainder filled in from reference TRBV7-6 and TRBJ2-3): GAGVSQSPRYKVTKRGQDVALRCDPISGHVSLYWYRQALGQGPEFLTYFNYEAQQDKSGLPNDRFSAERPEGSISTLTIQRTEQRDSAMYRCASSSRAGEGDTQYFGPGTRLTVL.

This clonotype was found a few times. For the CDR3, the DNA is TGCGCCAGCAGCCCGGGGCAGGGAGCGACCGGGGAGCTGTTTTTT. Amino acid sequence: CASSPGQGATGELFF. J is TRBJ2-2 and V is TRBV4-1; D tentatively fits TRBD1 or TRBD2 (5 bases each). Germline V gives CDR1 MGHRA, CDR2 YSYEKL. There are 15 residues in the CDR3. The germline V and J ends were trimmed by 4 bases and 5 bases, with 14 bases remaining between them.

This clonotype was detected ten times or more. The chain recombines TRBV5-6 with TRBJ2-1, with unresolved D. Trimming took off 0 bases at V and 9 bases at J, with 4 bases between the two ends. The CDR3 totals 11 residues. The germline V gene encodes CDR1 SGHDT and CDR2 YYEEEE. CDR3 region: CASSLGAEQFF. Written as DNA, the CDR3 is TGTGCCAGCAGCTTGGGTGCTGAGCAGTTCTTC.

This clonotype turned up a few times. The chain links TRBV29-1 to TRBJ1-1, with D tentatively TRBD1 (5 bases). Germline V gives CDR1 SQVTM, CDR2 ANQGSEA. Trimming removed 7 bases from V and 1 base from J, with 10 bases in between. The CDR3 is 12 residues long. CDR3 region: CSAYRKNTEAFF. DNA of the CDR3: TGCAGCGCCTACAGGAAGAACACTGAAGCTTTCTTT.

This clonotype was seen a few times. The chain uses TRBV28 and TRBJ1-1; D is undetermined. The CDR3 sequence is 12 residues long. Deletions cut 5 bases from V and 8 bases from J, with 12 bases between. The germline V gene encodes CDR1 MDHEN and CDR2 SYDVKM. For the CDR3, the DNA is TGTGCCAGCAGTACTAGCTTGCGGGAAGCTTTCTTT. As protein: CASSTSLREAFF.

The chain has TRBV19 and TRBJ2-7; TRBD2 might be the D (6 bases). The CDR3 sequence is 14 residues long. CDR1 is LNHDA, CDR2 SQIVND, per germline (reference sequence). Trimming left V 5 bases short and J 0 bases short, with 11 bases between. The CDR3 protein is CASSVSGDSYEQYV. The CDR3, as DNA: TGTGCCAGTAGTGTTAGCGGCGACTCCTACGAGCAGTACGTC.

J is TRBJ2-3 and V is TRBV29-1; D is perhaps TRBD1 (5 bases). V lost 4 bases, J lost 2 bases, and 19 bases lay in between. CDR1 SQVTM and CDR2 ANQGSEA come from the germline V gene. The length of the CDR3 is 16 residues. The CDR3 spells CSVVGPVSLITDTQYF. CDR3 DNA: TGCAGCGTTGTGGGGCCAGTCTCCCTAATCACAGATACGCAGTATTTT.

This clonotype was counted only a few times. The chain couples TRBV5-1 to TRBJ2-2; tentative D call: TRBD2 (5 bases). The V gene lost 0 bases and the J gene lost 0 bases, with 12 bases spanning the gap. The CDR3 is 17 residues long. Germline V gene lookup returns CDR1 SGHRS and CDR2 YFSETQ. The CDR3 loop is CASSLEWGAANTGELFF. DNA of the CDR3: TGCGCCAGCAGCTTGGAATGGGGAGCGGCGAACACCGGGGAGCTGTTTTTT.

This clonotype was seen repeatedly, ten times or more. The gene calls are TRBV4-2 and TRBJ2-5; 12 nucleotides agree with TRBD2. The CDR3 contains 14 residues. From germline, CDR1 is LGHNA and CDR2 YNFKEQ. The V segment lost 4 bases and the J segment 3 bases; nucleotides outside the gene matches: 0. The CDR3 reads CASSPSGGEETQYF. CDR3 nucleotides: TGTGCCAGCAGCCCTAGCGGGGGGGAAGAGACCCAGTACTTC.

This sequence joins TRBV19 and TRBJ1-3, with D maybe TRBD1 (5 bases). V lost 3 bases and J lost 0, with 9 bases in between. The CDR3 totals 15 residues. In germline, CDR1 is LNHDA, CDR2 SQIVND (reference sequence). The CDR3 protein is CASSMGPDSGNTIYF. DNA for the CDR3: TGTGCCAGTAGTATGGGGCCGGACTCTGGAAACACCATATATTTT.